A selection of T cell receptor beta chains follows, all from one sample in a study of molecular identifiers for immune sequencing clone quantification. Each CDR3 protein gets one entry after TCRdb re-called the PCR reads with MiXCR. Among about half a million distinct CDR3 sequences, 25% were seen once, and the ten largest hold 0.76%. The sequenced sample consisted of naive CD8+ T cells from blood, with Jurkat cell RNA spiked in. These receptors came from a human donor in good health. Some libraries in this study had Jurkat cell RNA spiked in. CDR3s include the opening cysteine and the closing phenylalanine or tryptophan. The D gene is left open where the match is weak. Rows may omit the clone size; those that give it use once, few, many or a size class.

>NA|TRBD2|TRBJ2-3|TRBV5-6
CASSLGLAGRVTDTQYF
TGTGCCAGCAGCCTTGGACTAGCGGGGAGGGTTACAGATACGCAGTATTTT
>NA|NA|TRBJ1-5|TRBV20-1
CSARDPDINRPQHF
TGCAGTGCTAGAGACCCGGACATAAATCGGCCCCAGCATTTT
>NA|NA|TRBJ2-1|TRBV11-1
CASSLMGNAYNEQFF
TGTGCCAGCAGCTTAATGGGGAATGCCTACAATGAGCAGTTCTTC
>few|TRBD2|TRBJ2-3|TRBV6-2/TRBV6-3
CASSSRTSGDTDTQYF
TGTGCCAGCAGTTCGCGGACTAGCGGGGACACAGATACGCAGTATTTT
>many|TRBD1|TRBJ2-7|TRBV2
CASSEGGTGGTYF
TGTGCCAGCAGTGAAGGAGGGACAGGCGGCACTTACTTC
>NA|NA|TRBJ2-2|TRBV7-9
CASSLPWNTGELFF
TGTGCCAGCAGCTTACCCTGGAACACCGGGGAGCTGTTTTTT
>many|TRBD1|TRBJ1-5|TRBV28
CASRDREYQPQHF
TGTGCCAGCAGGGACAGGGAGTATCAGCCCCAGCATTTT
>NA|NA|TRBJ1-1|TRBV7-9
CASSLDAQNTEAFF
TGTGCCAGCAGCTTAGACGCTCAGAACACTGAAGCTTTCTTT
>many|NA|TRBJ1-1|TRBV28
CASSLVGPSEAFF
TGTGCCAGCAGTTTGGTCGGGCCCTCTGAAGCTTTCTTT
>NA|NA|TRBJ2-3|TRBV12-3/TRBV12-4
CASCPRYSNQPQYF
TGTGCCAGCTGCCCCCGATATAGCAATCAGCCCCAGTATTTT
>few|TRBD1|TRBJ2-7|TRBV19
CASSIGTRGTYEQYF
TGTGCCAGTAGTATAGGTACCAGGGGGACCTACGAGCAGTACTTC
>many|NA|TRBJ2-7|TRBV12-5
CASGLVGAVTFYEQYF
TGTGCTAGTGGTTTGGTAGGGGCAGTGACCTTTTACGAGCAGTACTTC
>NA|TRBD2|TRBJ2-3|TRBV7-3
CASSGTAGGRDTQYF
TGTGCCAGCAGCGGAACAGCGGGAGGGAGAGATACGCAGTATTTT
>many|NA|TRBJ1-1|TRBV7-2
CASSSRTVWSIEAFF
TGTGCCAGCAGCTCTCGGACAGTTTGGTCGATAGAAGCTTTCTTT
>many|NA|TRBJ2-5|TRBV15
CATSIGRGDQETQYF
TGTGCCACCAGCATCGGCAGGGGAGATCAAGAGACCCAGTACTTC
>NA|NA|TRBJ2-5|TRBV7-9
CASSSVQGLFKETQYF
TGTGCCAGCAGCTCAGTCCAGGGCCTCTTCAAAGAGACCCAGTACTTC
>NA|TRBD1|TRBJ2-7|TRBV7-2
CASSSVTTGVEQYF
TGTGCCAGCAGCTCGGTTACAACAGGGGTCGAGCAGTACTTC
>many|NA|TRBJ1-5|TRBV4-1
CASSQGTFNQPQHF
TGCGCCAGCAGCCAAGGGACCTTCAATCAGCCCCAGCATTTT
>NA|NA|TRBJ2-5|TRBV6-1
CASRVAASQETQYF
TGTGCCAGCAGGGTAGCGGCCTCCCAAGAGACCCAGTACTTC
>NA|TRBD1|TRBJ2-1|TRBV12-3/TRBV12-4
CASSPSTGAYNEQFF
TGTGCCAGCAGTCCCAGCACAGGGGCCTACAATGAGCAGTTCTTC
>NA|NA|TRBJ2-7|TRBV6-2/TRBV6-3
CASRHTRDGPYEQYF
TGTGCCAGCAGACACACCCGGGACGGACCCTACGAGCAGTACTTC
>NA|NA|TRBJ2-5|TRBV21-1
CASSKTRWRAYQETQYF
TGTGCCAGCAGCAAAACCCGCTGGCGGGCGTACCAAGAGACCCAGTACTTC
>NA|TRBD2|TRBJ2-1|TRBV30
CAAAPGLAGNEQFF
TGTGCCGCAGCTCCGGGACTAGCGGGTAATGAGCAGTTCTTC
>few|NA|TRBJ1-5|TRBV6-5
CASSYGDNQPQHF
TGTGCCAGCAGTTACGGAGACAATCAGCCCCAGCATTTT
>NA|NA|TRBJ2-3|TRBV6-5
CASSRLGPYTDTQYF
TGTGCCAGCAGTCGACTGGGGCCTTACACAGATACGCAGTATTTT
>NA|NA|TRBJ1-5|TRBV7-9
CASRDSSGGPNQPQHF
TGTGCCAGCAGAGACTCCAGCGGGGGGCCCAATCAGCCCCAGCATTTT
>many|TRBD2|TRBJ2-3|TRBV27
CASSFVPASGVTDTQYF
TGTGCCAGCAGTTTTGTCCCCGCCAGCGGGGTGACAGATACGCAGTATTTT
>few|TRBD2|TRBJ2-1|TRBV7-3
CASSLIKASGLDEQFF
TGTGCCAGCAGCTTAATCAAGGCTAGCGGGCTGGATGAGCAGTTCTTC
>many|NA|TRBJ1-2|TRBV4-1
CASSQALIYGYTF
TGCGCCAGCAGCCAAGCACTGATTTATGGCTACACCTTC
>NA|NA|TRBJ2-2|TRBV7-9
CASSPRTPRDGELFF
TGTGCCAGCAGCCCCCGGACACCCCGGGATGGGGAGCTGTTTTTT
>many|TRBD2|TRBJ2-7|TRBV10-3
CAISDLAGYYEQYF
TGTGCCATCAGTGATCTAGCGGGGTACTACGAGCAGTACTTC
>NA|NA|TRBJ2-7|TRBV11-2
CASGSLPVTLSSYEQYF
TGTGCCAGCGGCTCCCTTCCCGTGACACTGAGCTCCTACGAGCAGTACTTC
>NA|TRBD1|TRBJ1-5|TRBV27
CASKPLSGTAISNQLQHF
TGTGCCAGCAAACCACTTAGCGGGACAGCTATTAGCAATCAGCTCCAGCATTTT
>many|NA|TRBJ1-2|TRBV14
CASSQTTASGYTF
TGTGCCAGCAGCCAAACGACGGCCAGCGGCTACACCTTC
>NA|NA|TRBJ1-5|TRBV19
CASSSWVLNPPPHF
TGTGCCAGTAGTTCGTGGGTCCTAAATCCGCCCCCGCATTTT
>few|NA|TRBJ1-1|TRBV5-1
CASKGDQDTEAFF
TGCGCCAGCAAGGGGGACCAAGACACTGAAGCTTTCTTT
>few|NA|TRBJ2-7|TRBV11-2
CASSSPPAGSYEQYF
TGTGCCAGCAGCTCACCCCCGGCTGGATCCTACGAGCAGTACTTC
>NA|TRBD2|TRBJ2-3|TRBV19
CASRTGTSGGGDLGTDTQYF
TGTGCCAGTAGAACCGGGACTAGCGGGGGGGGGGATTTGGGCACAGATACGCAGTATTTT
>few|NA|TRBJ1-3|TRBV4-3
CASSQDLPWSGNTIYF
TGCGCCAGCAGCCAAGATCTGCCCTGGTCTGGAAACACCATATATTTT
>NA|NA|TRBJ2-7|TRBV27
CASSLAVALGEQYF
TGTGCCAGCAGTTTAGCGGTAGCCCTCGGGGAGCAGTACTTC
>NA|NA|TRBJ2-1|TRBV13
CASSLDPQGIYNEQFF
TGTGCCAGCAGCTTAGACCCCCAGGGGATATACAATGAGCAGTTCTTC
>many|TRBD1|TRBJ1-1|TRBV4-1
CASSQEGQGSWEAFF
TGCGCCAGCAGCCAAGAGGGACAGGGAAGCTGGGAAGCTTTCTTT
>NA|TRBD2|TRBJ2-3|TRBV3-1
CASSQPSGLTDTQNF
TGTGCCAGCAGCCAACCTAGCGGGCTCACAGATACGCAGAATTTT
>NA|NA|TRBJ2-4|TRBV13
CASSPTELAENIQYF
TGTGCCAGCAGCCCCACCGAACTAGCCGAAAACATTCAGTACTTC
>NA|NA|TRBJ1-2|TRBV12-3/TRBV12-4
CASSDTAYGYTF
TGTGCCAGCAGTGACACCGCTTATGGCTACACCTTC
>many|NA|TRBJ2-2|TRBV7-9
CASSLGFGNTGELFF
TGTGCCAGCAGCTTAGGATTCGGGAACACCGGGGAGCTGTTTTTT
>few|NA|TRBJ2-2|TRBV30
CAWSSDPGELFF
TGTGCCTGGAGTTCCGATCCCGGGGAGCTGTTTTTT
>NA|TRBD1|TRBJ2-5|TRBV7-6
CASRPPTGALLETQYF
TGTGCCAGCCGCCCCCCGACAGGGGCACTTCTCGAGACCCAGTACTTC
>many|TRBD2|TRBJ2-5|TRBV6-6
CASSAGTSGSAETQYF
TGTGCCAGCAGTGCCGGGACTAGCGGGAGCGCAGAGACCCAGTACTTC
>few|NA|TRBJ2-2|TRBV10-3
CAISESTWELFF
TGTGCCATCAGTGAGTCTACCTGGGAGCTGTTTTTT
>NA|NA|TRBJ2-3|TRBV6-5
CARSPLGSDTQYF
TGTGCCCGCAGTCCCCTCGGTTCAGATACGCAGTACTTT
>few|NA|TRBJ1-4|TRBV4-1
CASSPQRGEWNEKLFF
TGCGCCAGCAGCCCCCAGCGAGGGGAATGGAATGAAAAACTGTTTTTT
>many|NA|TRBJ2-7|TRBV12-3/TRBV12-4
CASSFAPGSSYEQYF
TGTGCCAGCAGTTTTGCCCCCGGGAGCTCCTACGAGCAGTACTTC
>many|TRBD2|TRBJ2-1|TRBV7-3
CASSASGNPLNEQFF
TGTGCCAGCAGCGCAAGCGGGAACCCTCTCAATGAGCAGTTCTTC
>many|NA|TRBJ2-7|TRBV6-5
CASSYGAGSRDEQYF
TGTGCCAGCAGTTACGGCGCAGGGTCCAGGGACGAGCAGTACTTC
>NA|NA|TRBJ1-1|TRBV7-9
CASSRGSMNTEAFF
TGTGCCAGCAGCAGGGGGAGCATGAACACTGAAGCTTTCTTT
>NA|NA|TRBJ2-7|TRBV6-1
CASSGGNSYEQYF
TGTGCCAGCAGTGGAGGCAACTCCTACGAGCAGTACTTC